This T cell receptor beta chain appears in the sequencing data of a study of shared clonotypes between healthy human individuals. Study background: A donor's plate count was three for CD4 naive and three for CD4 memory; CD8 naive had two and CD8 memory one. Whole-study results and caveats: Memory subsets had estimated richness that was generally smaller than that of naive subsets.

To note about this clone: Its antigen is not known.

Data came from immunoSEQ multiplex PCR; TCRdb stores just in-frame clones and leaves some out. Counted here are about 230,000 clones, over 50% occurring once; the ten biggest clones make up around 10%. V lost 4 bases to trimming and J lost 1 base, with 11 bases between them. This CDR3 has 14 amino acids. Germline V gene lookup returns CDR1 SGHRS and CDR2 YFSETQ. This TCR derives from a man under 40 in good health. The chain is built from TRBV5-1 and TRBJ1-1, with D uncertain. The material sequenced was memory CD4+ T cells sorted from blood. Subset noted: CD45RA-negative fraction. CDR3 nucleotides: TGCGCCAGCAGCCGCCTGAGTAAGAACACTGAAGCTTTCTTT. Protein sequence: CASSRLSKNTEAFF.